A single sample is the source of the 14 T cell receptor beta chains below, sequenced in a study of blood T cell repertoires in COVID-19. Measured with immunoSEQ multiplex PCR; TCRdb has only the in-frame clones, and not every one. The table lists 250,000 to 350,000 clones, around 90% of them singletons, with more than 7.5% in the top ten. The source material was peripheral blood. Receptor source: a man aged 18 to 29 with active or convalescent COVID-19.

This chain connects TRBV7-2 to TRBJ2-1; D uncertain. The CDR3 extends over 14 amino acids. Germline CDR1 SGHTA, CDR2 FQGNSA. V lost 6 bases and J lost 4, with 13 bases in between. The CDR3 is CASSGPDQYNEQFF. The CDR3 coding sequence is TGTGCCAGCAGTGGGCCAGATCAATACAATGAGCAGTTCTTC.

CDR3 in DNA: TGTGCCAGTAAATACCGGACTAGCGGGAACTACACCGGGGAGCTGTTTTTT. Translation gives CASKYRTSGNYTGELFF. The V and J genes are TRBV2 and TRBJ2-2; the match to TRBD2 covers 12 bases. The CDR3 is 17 amino acids. The trim removed 9 bases at V and 3 bases at J, leaving 11 bases unmatched. Per the germline V gene, CDR1 is SNHLY and CDR2 is FYNNEI.

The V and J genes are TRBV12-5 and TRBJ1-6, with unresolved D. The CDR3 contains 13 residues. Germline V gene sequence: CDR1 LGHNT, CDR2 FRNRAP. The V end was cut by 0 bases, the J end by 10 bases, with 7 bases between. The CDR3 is CASGLVAESPLHF. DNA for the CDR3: TGTGCTAGTGGTTTGGTGGCGGAGTCACCCCTCCACTTT. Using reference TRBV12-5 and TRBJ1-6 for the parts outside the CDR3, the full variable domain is DARVTQTPRHKVTEMGQEVTMRCQPILGHNTVFWYRQTMMQGLELLAYFRNRAPLDDSGMPKDRFSAEMPDATLATLKIQPSEPRDSAVYFCASGLVAESPLHFGNGTRLTVT.

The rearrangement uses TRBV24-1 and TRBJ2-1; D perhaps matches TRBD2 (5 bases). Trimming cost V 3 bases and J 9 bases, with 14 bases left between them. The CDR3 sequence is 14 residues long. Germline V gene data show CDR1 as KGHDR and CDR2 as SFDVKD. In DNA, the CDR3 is TGTGCCACCAGTGATGTCCCGGTTGGGAGTGAGCAGTTCTTC. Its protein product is CATSDVPVGSEQFF.

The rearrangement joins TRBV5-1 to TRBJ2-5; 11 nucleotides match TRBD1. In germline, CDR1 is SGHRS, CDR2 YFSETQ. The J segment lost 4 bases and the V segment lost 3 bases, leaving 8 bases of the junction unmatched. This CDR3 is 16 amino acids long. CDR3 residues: CASSSPGQGAGETQYF. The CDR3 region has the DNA TGCGCCAGCAGCTCGCCAGGACAGGGGGCCGGAGAGACCCAGTACTTC.

The CDR3 sequence is CASSQGAGGPMLIYTF. In DNA, the CDR3 is TGTGCCAGCAGCCAAGGTGCCGGGGGGCCTATGTTAATCTACACCTTC. The chain links TRBV3-1 (or the pseudogene TRBV3-2) to TRBJ1-2, with D possibly TRBD1 on 6 matching bases. V was trimmed by 1 base and J by 10 bases, leaving 22 bases between them. This CDR3 region has 16 residues. CDR1 and CDR2 from the germline V gene are LGHDT and YNNKEL (reference sequence).

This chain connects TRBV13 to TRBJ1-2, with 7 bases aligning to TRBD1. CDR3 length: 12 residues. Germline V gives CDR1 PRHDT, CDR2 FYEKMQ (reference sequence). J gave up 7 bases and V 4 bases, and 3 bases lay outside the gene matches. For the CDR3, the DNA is TGTGCCAGCAGCTCCGACAGGGCTGGCTACACCTTC. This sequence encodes CASSSDRAGYTF.

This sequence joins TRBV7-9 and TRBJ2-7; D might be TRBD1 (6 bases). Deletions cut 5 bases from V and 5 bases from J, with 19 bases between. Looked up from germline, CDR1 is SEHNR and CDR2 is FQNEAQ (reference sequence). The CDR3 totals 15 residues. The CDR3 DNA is TGTGCCAGCAGCCCCCGTCAGGGGAGCATGGACGAGCAGTACTTC. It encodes CASSPRQGSMDEQYF.

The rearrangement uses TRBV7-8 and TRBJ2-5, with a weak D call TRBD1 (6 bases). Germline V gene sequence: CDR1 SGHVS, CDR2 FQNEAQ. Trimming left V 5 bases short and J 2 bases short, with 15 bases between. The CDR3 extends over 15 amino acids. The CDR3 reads CASSPPGQIQETQYF. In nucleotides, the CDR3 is TGTGCCAGCAGCCCCCCCGGACAGATTCAAGAGACCCAGTACTTC.

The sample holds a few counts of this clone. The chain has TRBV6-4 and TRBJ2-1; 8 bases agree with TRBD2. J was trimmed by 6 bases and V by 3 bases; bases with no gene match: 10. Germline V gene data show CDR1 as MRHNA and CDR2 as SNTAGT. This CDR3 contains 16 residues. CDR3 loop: CASSESAAGDSNEQFF. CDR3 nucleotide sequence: TGTGCCAGCAGTGAATCCGCAGCGGGGGATAGCAATGAGCAGTTCTTC.

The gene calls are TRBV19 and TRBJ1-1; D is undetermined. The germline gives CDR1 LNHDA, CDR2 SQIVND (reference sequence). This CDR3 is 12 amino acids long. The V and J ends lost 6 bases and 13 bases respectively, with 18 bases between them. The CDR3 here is CASRTGTGKGFF. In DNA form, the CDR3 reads TGTGCCAGTAGGACGGGAACCGGCAAAGGTTTCTTT.

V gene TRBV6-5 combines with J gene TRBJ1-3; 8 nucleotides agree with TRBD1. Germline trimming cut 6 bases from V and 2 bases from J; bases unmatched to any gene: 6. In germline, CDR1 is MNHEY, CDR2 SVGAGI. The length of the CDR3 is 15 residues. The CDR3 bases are TGTGCCAGCAGCCTGCAGGGGGCTACTGGAAACACCATATATTTT. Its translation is CASSLQGATGNTIYF.

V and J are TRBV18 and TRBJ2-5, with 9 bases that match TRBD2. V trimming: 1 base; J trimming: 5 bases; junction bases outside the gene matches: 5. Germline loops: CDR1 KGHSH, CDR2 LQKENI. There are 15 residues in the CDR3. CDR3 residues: CASSPLAGEGETQYF. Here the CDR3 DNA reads TGTGCCAGCTCACCACTAGCGGGGGAAGGGGAGACCCAGTACTTC.

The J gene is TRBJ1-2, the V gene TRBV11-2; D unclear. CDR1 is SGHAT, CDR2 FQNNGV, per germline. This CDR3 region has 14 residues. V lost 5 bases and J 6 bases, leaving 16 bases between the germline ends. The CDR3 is CASSASLEVDGYTF. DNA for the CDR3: TGTGCCAGCAGCGCTAGTCTAGAGGTAGATGGCTACACCTTC.